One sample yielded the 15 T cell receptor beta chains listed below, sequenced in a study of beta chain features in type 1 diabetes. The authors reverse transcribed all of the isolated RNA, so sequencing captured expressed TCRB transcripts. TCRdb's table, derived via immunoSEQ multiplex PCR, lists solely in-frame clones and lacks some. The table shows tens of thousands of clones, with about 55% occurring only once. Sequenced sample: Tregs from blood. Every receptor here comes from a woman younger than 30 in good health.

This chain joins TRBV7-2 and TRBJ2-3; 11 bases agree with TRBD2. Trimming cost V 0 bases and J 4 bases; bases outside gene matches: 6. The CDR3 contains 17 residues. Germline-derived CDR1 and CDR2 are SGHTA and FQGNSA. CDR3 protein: CASSLAPAGLAADTQYF. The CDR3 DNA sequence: TGTGCCAGCAGCTTAGCTCCAGCGGGACTAGCGGCAGATACGCAGTATTTT.

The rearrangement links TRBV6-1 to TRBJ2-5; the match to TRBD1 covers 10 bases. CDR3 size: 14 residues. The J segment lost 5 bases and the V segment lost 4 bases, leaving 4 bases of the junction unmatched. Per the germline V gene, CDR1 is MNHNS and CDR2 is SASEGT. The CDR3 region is CASSGWTGGETQYF. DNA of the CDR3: TGTGCCAGCAGTGGATGGACAGGGGGGGAGACCCAGTACTTC.

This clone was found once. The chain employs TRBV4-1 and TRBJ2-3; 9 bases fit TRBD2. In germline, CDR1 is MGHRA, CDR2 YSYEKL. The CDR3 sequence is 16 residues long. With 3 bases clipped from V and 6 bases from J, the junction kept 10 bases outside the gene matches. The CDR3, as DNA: TGCGCCAGCAGCCAGCCGGGCGGGAGGGCTAGGGATACGCAGTATTTT. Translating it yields CASSQPGGRARDTQYF.

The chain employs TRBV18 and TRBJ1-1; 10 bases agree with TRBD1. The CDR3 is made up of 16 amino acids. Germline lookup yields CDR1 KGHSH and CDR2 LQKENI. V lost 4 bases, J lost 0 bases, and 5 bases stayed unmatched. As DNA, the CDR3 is TGTGCCAGCTCACTAGGGACAGGGGTGATGAACACTGAAGCTTTCTTT. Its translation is CASSLGTGVMNTEAFF.

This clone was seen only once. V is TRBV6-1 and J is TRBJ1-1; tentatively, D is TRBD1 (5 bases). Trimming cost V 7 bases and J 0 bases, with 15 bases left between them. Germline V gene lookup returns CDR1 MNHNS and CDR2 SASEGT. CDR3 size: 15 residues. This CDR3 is CASTRTPPMNTEAFF. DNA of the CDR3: TGTGCCAGCACCCGGACACCGCCCATGAACACTGAAGCTTTCTTT.

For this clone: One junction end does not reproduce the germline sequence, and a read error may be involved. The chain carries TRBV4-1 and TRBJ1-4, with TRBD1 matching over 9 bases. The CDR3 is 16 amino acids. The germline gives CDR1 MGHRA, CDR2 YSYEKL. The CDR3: CAGSQGRDRVNEKLFF. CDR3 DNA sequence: TGCGCCGGCAGCCAAGGTCGGGACAGGGTTAATGAAAAACTGTTTTTT.

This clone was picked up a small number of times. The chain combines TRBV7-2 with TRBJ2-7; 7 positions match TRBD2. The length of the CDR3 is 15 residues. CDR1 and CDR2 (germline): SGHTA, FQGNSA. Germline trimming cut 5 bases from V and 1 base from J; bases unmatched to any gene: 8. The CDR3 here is CASSPIGRTSYEQYF. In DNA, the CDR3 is TGTGCCAGCAGCCCCATCGGGAGGACGTCCTACGAGCAGTACTTC. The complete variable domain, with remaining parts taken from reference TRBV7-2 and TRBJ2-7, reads GAGVSQSPSNKVTEKGKDVELRCDPISGHTALYWYRQSLGQGLEFLIYFQGNSAPDKSGLPSDRFSAERTGGSVSTLTIQRTQQEDSAVYLCASSPIGRTSYEQYFGPGTRLTVT.

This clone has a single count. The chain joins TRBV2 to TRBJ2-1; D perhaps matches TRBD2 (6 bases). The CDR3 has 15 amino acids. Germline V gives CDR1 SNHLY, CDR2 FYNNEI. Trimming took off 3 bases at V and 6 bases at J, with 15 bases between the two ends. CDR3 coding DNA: TGTGCCAGCAGTGATCTAGCGAGAGTTGTCAATGAGCAGTTCTTC. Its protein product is CASSDLARVVNEQFF. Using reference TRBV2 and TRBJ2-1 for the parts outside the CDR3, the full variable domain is EPEVTQTPSHQVTQMGQEVILRCVPISNHLYFYWYRQILGQKVEFLVSFYNNEISEKSEIFDDQFSVERPDGSNFTLKIRSTKLEDSAMYFCASSDLARVVNEQFFGPGTRLTVL.

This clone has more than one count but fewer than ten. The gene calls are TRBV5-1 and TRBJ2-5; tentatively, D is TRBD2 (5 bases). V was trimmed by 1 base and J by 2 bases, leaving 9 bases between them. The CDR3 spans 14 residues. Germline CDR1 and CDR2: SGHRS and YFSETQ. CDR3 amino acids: CASSLRDDQETQYF. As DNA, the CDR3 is TGCGCCAGCAGCTTGCGGGATGATCAAGAGACCCAGTACTTC.

As DNA, the CDR3 is TGTGCCAGCAGCAAGCGGACAGGCGAGAGGGGCTACACCTTC. Its translation is CASSKRTGERGYTF. The chain joins TRBV7-2 to TRBJ1-2; 7 nucleotides line up with TRBD1. The CDR3 totals 14 residues. The germline CDR1 and CDR2 sequences are SGHTA and FQGNSA. V shed 5 bases and J 8 bases; nucleotides not matched to a gene: 11.

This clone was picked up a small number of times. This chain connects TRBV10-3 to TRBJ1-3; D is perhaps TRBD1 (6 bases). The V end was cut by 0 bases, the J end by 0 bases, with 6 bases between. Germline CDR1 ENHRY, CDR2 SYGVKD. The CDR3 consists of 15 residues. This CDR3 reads CAISESGGSGNTIYF. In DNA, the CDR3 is TGTGCCATCAGTGAGTCAGGGGGCTCTGGAAACACCATATATTTT.

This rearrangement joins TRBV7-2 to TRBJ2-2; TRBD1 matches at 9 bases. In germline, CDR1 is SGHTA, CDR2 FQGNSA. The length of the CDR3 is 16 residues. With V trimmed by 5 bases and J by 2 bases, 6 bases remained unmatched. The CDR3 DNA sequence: TGTGCCAGCAGCCAGGGACAGGGCCTTAACACCGGGGAGCTGTTTTTT. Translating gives CASSQGQGLNTGELFF.

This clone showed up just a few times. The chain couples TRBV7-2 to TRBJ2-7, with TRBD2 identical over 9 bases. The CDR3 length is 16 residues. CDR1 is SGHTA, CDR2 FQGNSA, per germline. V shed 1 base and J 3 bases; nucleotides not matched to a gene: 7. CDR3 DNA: TGTGCCAGCAGCTTAGGAGGGCTAGCGGGACTCTACGAGCAGTACTTC. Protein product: CASSLGGLAGLYEQYF.

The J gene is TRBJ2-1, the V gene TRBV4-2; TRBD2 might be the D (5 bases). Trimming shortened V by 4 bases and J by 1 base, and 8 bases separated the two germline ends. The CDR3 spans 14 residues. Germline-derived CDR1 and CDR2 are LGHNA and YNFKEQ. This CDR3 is CASSLALSYNEQFF. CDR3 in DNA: TGTGCCAGCAGCCTAGCGCTTTCCTACAATGAGCAGTTCTTC.

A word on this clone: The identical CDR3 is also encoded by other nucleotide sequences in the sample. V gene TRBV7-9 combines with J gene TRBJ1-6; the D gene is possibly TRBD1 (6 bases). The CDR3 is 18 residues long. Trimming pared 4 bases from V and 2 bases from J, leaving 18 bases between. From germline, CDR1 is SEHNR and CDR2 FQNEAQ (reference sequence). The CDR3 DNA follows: TGTGCCAGCAGCTCCCGGGACACCTCCGATCCCTATAATTCACCCCTCCACTTT. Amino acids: CASSSRDTSDPYNSPLHF.